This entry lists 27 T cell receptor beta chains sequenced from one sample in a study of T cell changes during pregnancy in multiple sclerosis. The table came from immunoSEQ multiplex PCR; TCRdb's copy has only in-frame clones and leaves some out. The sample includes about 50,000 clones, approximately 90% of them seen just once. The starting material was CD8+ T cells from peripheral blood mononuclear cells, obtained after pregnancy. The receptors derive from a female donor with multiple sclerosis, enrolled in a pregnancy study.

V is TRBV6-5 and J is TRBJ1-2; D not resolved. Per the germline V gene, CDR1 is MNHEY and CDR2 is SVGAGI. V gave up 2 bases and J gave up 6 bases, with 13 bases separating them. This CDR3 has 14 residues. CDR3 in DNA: TGTGCCAGCAGTTACGAGGGTGTTTCGGATGGCTACACCTTC. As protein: CASSYEGVSDGYTF.

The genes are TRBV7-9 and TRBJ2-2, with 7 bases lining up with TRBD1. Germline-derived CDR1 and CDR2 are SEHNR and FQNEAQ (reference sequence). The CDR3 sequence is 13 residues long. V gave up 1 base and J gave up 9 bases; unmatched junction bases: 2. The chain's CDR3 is CASSLETGWELFF. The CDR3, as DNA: TGTGCCAGCAGCTTAGAGACAGGGTGGGAGCTGTTTTTT.

The DNA for the CDR3 is TGTGCCAGCAGCTTAGTCGGGGGGCCCATGGACACTGAAGCTTTCTTT. Its translation: CASSLVGGPMDTEAFF. The chain carries TRBV7-2 and TRBJ1-1; a possible D gene is TRBD1 (6 bases). Trimming stripped 1 base from V and 3 bases from J, with 15 bases between. CDR3 length: 16 residues. Germline CDR1 and CDR2: SGHTA and FQGNSA.

The CDR3 region has the DNA TGTGCCAGCAGCGGGGGAGGGTTTCACCACGAGCAGTACTTC. Amino acid sequence: CASSGGGFHHEQYF. This rearrangement joins TRBV2 to TRBJ2-7; the match to TRBD2 covers 7 bases. V shed 6 bases and J 5 bases; nucleotides not matched to a gene: 10. This CDR3 has 14 amino acids. CDR1 is SNHLY and CDR2 is FYNNEI in the germline V gene.

The CDR3 here is CASSPHGTYEQYF. CDR3 nucleotides: TGTGCCAGCTCACCCCACGGGACCTACGAGCAGTACTTC. V is TRBV18 and J is TRBJ2-7, with a possible D match to TRBD2 (5 bases). The V end lost 3 bases, the J end lost 2 bases, and 8 bases lay between the germline ends. The CDR3 totals 13 residues. Germline assignment: CDR1 KGHSH and CDR2 LQKENI.

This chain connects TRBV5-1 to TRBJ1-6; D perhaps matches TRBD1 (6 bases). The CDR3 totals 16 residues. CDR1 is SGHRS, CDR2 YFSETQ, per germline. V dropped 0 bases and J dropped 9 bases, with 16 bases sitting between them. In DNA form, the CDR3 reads TGCGCCAGCAGCTTGGAGGGGGTAATAACGGGTTCACCCCTCCACTTT. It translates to CASSLEGVITGSPLHF.

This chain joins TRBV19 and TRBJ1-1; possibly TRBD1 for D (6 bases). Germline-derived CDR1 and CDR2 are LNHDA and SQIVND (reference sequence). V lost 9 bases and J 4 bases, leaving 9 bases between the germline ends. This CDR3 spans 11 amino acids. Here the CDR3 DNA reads TGTGCCAGCTCCAGGGGCACTGAAGCTTTCTTT. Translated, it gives CASSRGTEAFF.

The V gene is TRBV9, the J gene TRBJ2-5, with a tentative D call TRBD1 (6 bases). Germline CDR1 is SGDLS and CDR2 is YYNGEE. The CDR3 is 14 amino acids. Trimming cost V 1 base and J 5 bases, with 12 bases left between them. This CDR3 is CASSVTGSWETQYF. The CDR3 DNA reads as TGTGCCAGCAGCGTAACAGGGTCTTGGGAGACCCAGTACTTC. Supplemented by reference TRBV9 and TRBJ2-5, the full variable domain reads DSGVTQTPKHLITATGQRVTLRCSPRSGDLSVYWYQQSLDQGLQFLIQYYNGEERAKGNILERFSAQQFPDLHSELNLSSLELGDSALYFCASSVTGSWETQYFGPGTRLLVL.

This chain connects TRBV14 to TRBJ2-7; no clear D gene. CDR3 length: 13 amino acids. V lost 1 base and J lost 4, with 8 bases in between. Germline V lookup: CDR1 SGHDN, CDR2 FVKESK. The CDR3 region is CASSQGLSYEQYF. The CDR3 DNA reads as TGTGCCAGCAGCCAAGGACTCTCTTACGAGCAGTACTTC. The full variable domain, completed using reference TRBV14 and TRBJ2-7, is EAGVTQFPSHSVIEKGQTVTLRCDPISGHDNLYWYRRVMGKEIKFLLHFVKESKQDESGMPNNRFLAERTGGTYSTLKVQPAELEDSGVYFCASSQGLSYEQYFGPGTRLTVT.

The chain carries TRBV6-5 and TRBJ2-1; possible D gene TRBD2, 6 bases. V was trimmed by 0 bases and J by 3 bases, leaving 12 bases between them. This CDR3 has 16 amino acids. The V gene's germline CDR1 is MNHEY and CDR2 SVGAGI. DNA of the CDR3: TGTGCCAGCAGTTACTCCGAGGGACTCCACTACAATGAGCAGTTCTTC. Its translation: CASSYSEGLHYNEQFF.

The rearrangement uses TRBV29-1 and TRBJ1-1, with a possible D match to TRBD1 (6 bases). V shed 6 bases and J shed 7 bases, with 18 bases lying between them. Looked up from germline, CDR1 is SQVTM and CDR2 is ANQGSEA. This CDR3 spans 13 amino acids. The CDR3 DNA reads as TGCAGCGTGGGGACCGGGACACGGGGTGAAGCTTTCTTT. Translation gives CSVGTGTRGEAFF. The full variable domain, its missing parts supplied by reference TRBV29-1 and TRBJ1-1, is SAVISQKPSRDICQRGTSLTIQCQVDSQVTMMFWYRQQPGQSLTLIATANQGSEATYESGFVIDKFPISRPNLTFSTLTVSNMSPEDSSIYLCSVGTGTRGEAFFGQGTRLTVV.

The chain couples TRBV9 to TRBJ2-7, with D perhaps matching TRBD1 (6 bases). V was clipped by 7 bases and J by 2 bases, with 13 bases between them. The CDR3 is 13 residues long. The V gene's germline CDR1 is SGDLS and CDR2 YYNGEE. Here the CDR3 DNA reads TGTGCCAGCTCAGGGGACGGCACCTACGAGCAGTACTTC. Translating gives CASSGDGTYEQYF.

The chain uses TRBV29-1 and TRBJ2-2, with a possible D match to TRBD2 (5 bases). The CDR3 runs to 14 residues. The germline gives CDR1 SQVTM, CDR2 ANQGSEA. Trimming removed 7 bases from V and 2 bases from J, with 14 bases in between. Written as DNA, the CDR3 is TGCAGCGGCTCTGTAGCGACCAACACCGGGGAGCTGTTTTTT. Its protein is CSGSVATNTGELFF.

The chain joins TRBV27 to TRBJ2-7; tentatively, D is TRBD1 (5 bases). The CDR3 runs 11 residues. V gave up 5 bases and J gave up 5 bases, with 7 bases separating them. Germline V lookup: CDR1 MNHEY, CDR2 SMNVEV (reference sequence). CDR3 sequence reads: CASSVGDEQYF. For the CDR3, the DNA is TGTGCCAGCAGTGTAGGGGACGAGCAGTACTTC.

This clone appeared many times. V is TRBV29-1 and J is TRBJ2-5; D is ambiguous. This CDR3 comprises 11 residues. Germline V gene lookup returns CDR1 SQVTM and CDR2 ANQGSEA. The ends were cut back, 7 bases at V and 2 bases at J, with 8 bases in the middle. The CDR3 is CSGLEQETQYF. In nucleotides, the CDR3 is TGCAGCGGCTTGGAGCAAGAGACCCAGTACTTC.

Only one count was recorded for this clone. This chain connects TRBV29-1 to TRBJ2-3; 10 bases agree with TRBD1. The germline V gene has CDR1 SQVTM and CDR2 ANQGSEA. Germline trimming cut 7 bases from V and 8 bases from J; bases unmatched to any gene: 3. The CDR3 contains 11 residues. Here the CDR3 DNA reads TGCAGCGACTGGGACAGGGGTACGCAGTATTTT. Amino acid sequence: CSDWDRGTQYF.

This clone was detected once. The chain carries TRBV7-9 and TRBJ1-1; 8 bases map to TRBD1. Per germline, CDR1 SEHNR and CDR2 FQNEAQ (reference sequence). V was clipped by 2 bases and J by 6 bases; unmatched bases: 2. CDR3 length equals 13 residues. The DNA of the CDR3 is TGTGCCAGCAGCTTACAGGGGGCTTCTGAAGCTTTCTTT. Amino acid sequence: CASSLQGASEAFF.

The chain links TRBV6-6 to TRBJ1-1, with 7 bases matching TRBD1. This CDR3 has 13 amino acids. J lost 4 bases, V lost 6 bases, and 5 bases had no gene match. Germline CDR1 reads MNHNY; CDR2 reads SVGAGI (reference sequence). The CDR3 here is CASRLGTATEAFF. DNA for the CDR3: TGTGCCAGCAGGCTCGGGACAGCCACTGAAGCTTTCTTT.

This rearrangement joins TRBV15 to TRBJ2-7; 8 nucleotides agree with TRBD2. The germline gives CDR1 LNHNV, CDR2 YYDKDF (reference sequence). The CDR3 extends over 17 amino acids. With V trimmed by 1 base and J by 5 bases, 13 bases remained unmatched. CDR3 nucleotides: TGTGCCACCAGCAGAGTTACAAAGAAAGCGGGGGCCCACGAGCAGTACTTC. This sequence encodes CATSRVTKKAGAHEQYF.

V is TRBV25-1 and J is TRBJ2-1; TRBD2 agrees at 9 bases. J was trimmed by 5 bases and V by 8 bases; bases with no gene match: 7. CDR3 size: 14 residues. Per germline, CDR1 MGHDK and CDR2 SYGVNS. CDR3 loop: CASSLAGTHNEQFF. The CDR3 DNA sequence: TGTGCCAGCTCGCTAGCGGGGACCCACAATGAGCAGTTCTTC.

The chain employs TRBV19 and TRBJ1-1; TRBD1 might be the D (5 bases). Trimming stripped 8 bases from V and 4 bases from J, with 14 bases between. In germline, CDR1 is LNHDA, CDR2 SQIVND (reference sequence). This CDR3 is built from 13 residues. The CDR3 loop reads CASGVSGATEAFF. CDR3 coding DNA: TGTGCCAGTGGGGTCAGCGGGGCCACTGAAGCTTTCTTT.

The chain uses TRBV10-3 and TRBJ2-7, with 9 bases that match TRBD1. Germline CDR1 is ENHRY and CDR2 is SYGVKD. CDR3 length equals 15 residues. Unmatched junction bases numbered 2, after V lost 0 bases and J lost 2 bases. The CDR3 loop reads CAISESRTGAYEQYF. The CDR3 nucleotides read TGTGCCATCAGTGAGTCGCGGACAGGGGCCTACGAGCAGTACTTC.

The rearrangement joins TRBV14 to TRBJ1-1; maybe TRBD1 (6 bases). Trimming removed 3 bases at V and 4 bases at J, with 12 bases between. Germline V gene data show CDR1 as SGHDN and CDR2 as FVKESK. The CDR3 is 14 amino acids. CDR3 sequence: CASSQGGPSTEAFF. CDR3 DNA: TGTGCCAGCAGCCAGGGGGGGCCGAGCACTGAAGCTTTCTTT.

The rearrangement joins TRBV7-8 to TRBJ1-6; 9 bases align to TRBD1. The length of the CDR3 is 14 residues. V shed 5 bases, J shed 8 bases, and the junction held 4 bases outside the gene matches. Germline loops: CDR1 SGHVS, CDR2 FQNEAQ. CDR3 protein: CASSAWDRDSPLHF. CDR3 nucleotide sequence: TGTGCCAGCAGCGCCTGGGACAGGGATTCACCCCTCCACTTT.

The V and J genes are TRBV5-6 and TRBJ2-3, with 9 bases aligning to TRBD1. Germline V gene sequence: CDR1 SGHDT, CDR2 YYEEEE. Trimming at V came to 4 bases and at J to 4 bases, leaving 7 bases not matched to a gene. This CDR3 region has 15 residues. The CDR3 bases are TGTGCCAGCAGCCCTGCCGGGACAGGGCCAGATACGCAGTATTTT. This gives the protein CASSPAGTGPDTQYF.

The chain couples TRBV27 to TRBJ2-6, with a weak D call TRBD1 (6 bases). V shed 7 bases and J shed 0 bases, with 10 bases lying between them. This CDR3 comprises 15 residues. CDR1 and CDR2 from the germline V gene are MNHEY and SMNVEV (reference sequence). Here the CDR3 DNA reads TGTGCCAGCAAGGGACAAAACTCTGGGGCCAACGTCCTGACTTTC. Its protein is CASKGQNSGANVLTF.

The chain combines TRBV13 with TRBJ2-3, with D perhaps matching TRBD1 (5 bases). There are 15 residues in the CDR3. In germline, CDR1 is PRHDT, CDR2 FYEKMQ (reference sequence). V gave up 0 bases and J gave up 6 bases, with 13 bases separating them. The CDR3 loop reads CASSLGGQVGDTQYF. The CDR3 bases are TGTGCCAGCAGCTTAGGGGGGCAGGTTGGGGATACGCAGTATTTT.